These 17 T cell receptor beta chains share one sample of origin, sequenced in a study of identical twins. TCRdb processed the 5' RACE reads anew with MiXCR; each CDR3 protein has one entry. The data contain under 450,000 distinct CDR3 sequences, roughly 20% of them singletons. The sequencing input was naive T cells sorted from blood. The receptors come from a man between 50 and 59 years old in good health.

The chain employs TRBV9 and TRBJ2-7; 8 nucleotides agree with TRBD1. The V gene end was trimmed by 3 bases and the J gene end by 3 bases; junction bases not matched to a gene: 11. CDR1 and CDR2 from the germline V gene are SGDLS and YYNGEE. CDR3 length: 16 residues. DNA of the CDR3: TGTGCCAGCAGCGCTGCAGGGGGCGCGAGTCTCTACGAGCAGTACTTC. As protein: CASSAAGGASLYEQYF.

This chain connects TRBV4-3 to TRBJ1-4; D might be TRBD1 (5 bases). This CDR3 contains 15 residues. The V gene's germline CDR1 is LGHNA and CDR2 YSLEER. Trimming took 1 base from V and 4 from J, leaving 10 bases between them. The CDR3 bases are TGCGCCAGCAGCCAAGGGGGGGGGAGTAATGAAAAACTGTTTTTT. The encoded protein is CASSQGGGSNEKLFF.

This chain uses TRBV4-1 with TRBJ2-1; TRBD1 might be the D (5 bases). Trimming took 4 bases from V and 7 from J, leaving 14 bases between them. This CDR3 is 14 amino acids long. CDR1 is MGHRA, CDR2 YSYEKL, per germline. The DNA of the CDR3 is TGCGCCAGCAGCCCCAGGGTAGGTCAGAATGAGCAGTTCTTC. It translates to CASSPRVGQNEQFF.

This chain connects TRBV7-9 to TRBJ2-7; TRBD1 agrees at 7 bases. CDR1 is SEHNR and CDR2 is FQNEAQ in the germline V gene (reference sequence). The CDR3 spans 15 residues. The ends lost 1 base at V and 4 bases at J; junction bases unmatched: 7. The CDR3 is CASSLVGTEPYEQYF. The DNA of the CDR3 is TGTGCCAGCAGCTTAGTCGGGACAGAACCTTACGAGCAGTACTTC. Full variable domain (rest looked up from reference TRBV7-9 and TRBJ2-7): DTGVSQNPRHKITKRGQNVTFRCDPISEHNRLYWYRQTLGQGPEFLTYFQNEAQLEKSRLLSDRFSAERPKGSFSTLEIQRTEQGDSAMYLCASSLVGTEPYEQYFGPGTRLTVT.

The CDR3 protein is CAISPTGVAKNIQYF. Here the CDR3 DNA reads TGTGCCATCAGCCCGACAGGGGTGGCCAAAAACATTCAGTACTTC. The chain has TRBV10-3 and TRBJ2-4; 8 bases match TRBD1. CDR1 ENHRY and CDR2 SYGVKD come from the germline V gene. The CDR3 consists of 15 residues. Losses at the gene ends were 6 bases for V and 1 base for J; bases not matched to a gene: 5.

This chain links TRBV24-1 with TRBJ1-4, with D tentatively TRBD1 (5 bases). Germline V lookup: CDR1 KGHDR, CDR2 SFDVKD. CDR3 length: 14 residues. V was clipped by 12 bases and J by 3 bases, with 16 bases between them. CDR3 in amino acids: CAPIEGWSNEKLFF. For the CDR3, the DNA is TGTGCCCCAATCGAGGGGTGGTCTAATGAAAAACTGTTTTTT.

The chain couples TRBV4-1 to TRBJ2-1; D remains unclear. Per germline, CDR1 MGHRA and CDR2 YSYEKL. This CDR3 contains 14 residues. V gave up 0 bases and J gave up 8 bases, with 11 bases separating them. The CDR3 nucleotides read TGCGCCAGCAGCCAAGATCCTGGGTTGGATGAGCAGTTCTTC. Encoded protein: CASSQDPGLDEQFF.

A few counts support this clonotype. The genes are TRBV7-3 and TRBJ2-5, with D maybe TRBD2 (7 bases). CDR3 length: 15 residues. CDR1 SGHTA and CDR2 FQGTGA come from the germline V gene. V shed 6 bases and J shed 1 base, with 15 bases lying between them. CDR3: CASSWGGGSQETQYF. The CDR3 nucleotides are TGTGCCAGCAGTTGGGGGGGCGGGAGCCAAGAGACCCAGTACTTC.

This clonotype was detected a few times. The chain recombines TRBV9 with TRBJ2-7; possible D gene TRBD1, 6 bases. CDR1 is SGDLS, CDR2 YYNGEE, per germline. The CDR3 runs 15 residues. Trimming took off 4 bases at V and 3 bases at J, with 17 bases between the two ends. CDR3 residues: CASSPQGVTDYEQYF. As DNA, the CDR3 is TGTGCCAGCAGCCCACAGGGAGTGACCGACTACGAGCAGTACTTC.

This clonotype was observed once. Compared with germline, one end of the junction differs, possibly owing to a read error. V gene TRBV4-3 combines with J gene TRBJ2-1; possibly TRBD1 or TRBD2 for D (9 bases each). The CDR3 sequence is 19 residues long. The germline V gene encodes CDR1 LGHNA and CDR2 YSLEER. The CDR3 DNA reads TGCGCCGGCAGCCCGGGACAGGGAAGCGCGGGAGGGCTAATAGGGGAGCAGTTCTTC. This encodes CAGSPGQGSAGGLIGEQFF.

The genes are TRBV2 and TRBJ2-1; D remains ambiguous. The CDR3 contains 11 residues. Trimming cost V 3 bases and J 10 bases, with 7 bases left between them. Germline lookup yields CDR1 SNHLY and CDR2 FYNNEI. CDR3 loop: CASSDSREQFF. The CDR3 DNA reads as TGTGCCAGCAGTGACTCGAGAGAGCAGTTCTTC. The complete variable domain, with remaining parts taken from reference TRBV2 and TRBJ2-1, reads EPEVTQTPSHQVTQMGQEVILRCVPISNHLYFYWYRQILGQKVEFLVSFYNNEISEKSEIFDDQFSVERPDGSNFTLKIRSTKLEDSAMYFCASSDSREQFFGPGTRLTVL.

This clonotype appeared a single time. The V gene is TRBV9, the J gene TRBJ2-3, with D perhaps matching TRBD2 (6 bases). V was shortened by 0 bases and J by 0 bases, with 11 bases between the two germline ends. From germline, CDR1 is SGDLS and CDR2 YYNGEE. The CDR3 is made up of 16 amino acids. CDR3 region: CASSVELAASTDTQYF. The DNA for the CDR3 is TGTGCCAGCAGCGTAGAACTAGCTGCTAGCACAGATACGCAGTATTTT.

This clonotype was seen many times. This chain joins TRBV4-2 and TRBJ2-1; 11 nucleotides line up with TRBD2. The V gene end was trimmed by 0 bases and the J gene end by 3 bases; junction bases not matched to a gene: 1. The germline V gene encodes CDR1 LGHNA and CDR2 YNFKEQ. The CDR3 consists of 16 residues. The CDR3 protein is CASSQDLAGGYNEQFF. In DNA form, the CDR3 reads TGTGCCAGCAGCCAAGATCTAGCGGGAGGCTACAATGAGCAGTTCTTC.

The V gene is TRBV27, the J gene TRBJ1-6; no firm D call. The germline V and J ends were trimmed by 4 bases and 10 bases, with 14 bases remaining between them. Germline CDR1 is MNHEY and CDR2 is SMNVEV (reference sequence). This CDR3 region has 14 residues. The CDR3 region is CASSWALSSSPLHF. Here the CDR3 DNA reads TGTGCCAGCAGTTGGGCGCTGTCTTCGTCACCCCTCCACTTT.

This chain uses TRBV27 with TRBJ2-1, with D possibly matching TRBD1 (6 bases). V dropped 2 bases and J dropped 7 bases, with 18 bases sitting between them. This CDR3 is built from 16 residues. CDR1 and CDR2 (germline): MNHEY, SMNVEV (reference sequence). The CDR3 reads CASSLLGWDTSNEQFF. CDR3 DNA sequence: TGTGCCAGCAGTTTACTGGGGTGGGACACATCGAATGAGCAGTTCTTC.

The rearrangement uses TRBV20-1 and TRBJ2-2, with D maybe TRBD1 (6 bases). V lost 5 bases, J lost 3 bases, and 10 bases lay in between. The CDR3 is 13 residues long. CDR1 is DFQATT and CDR2 is SNEGSKA in the germline V gene (reference sequence). The CDR3 is CSAHRVDTGELFF. CDR3 DNA sequence: TGCAGTGCTCACAGGGTTGACACCGGGGAGCTGTTTTTT.

The chain recombines TRBV19 with TRBJ1-2, with no clear D. Germline V gives CDR1 LNHDA, CDR2 SQIVND (reference sequence). Trimming cost V 4 bases and J 4 bases, with 13 bases left between them. The CDR3 runs to 14 residues. CDR3 protein: CASSSLTSSYGYTF. CDR3 nucleotide sequence: TGTGCCAGTAGTAGTTTGACAAGCAGCTATGGCTACACCTTC.